This T cell receptor beta chain stems from a study of cytomegalovirus exposure and HLA in healthy donors. Use of 60 Vbeta and 13 Jbeta primers characterized the PCR. TCRdb's copy holds only in-frame clones and misses some; the assay was immunoSEQ multiplex PCR. This sample yields some 140,000 clones, of which 85% to 90% are seen a single time; about 7% belongs to the top ten. CDR1 and CDR2 from the germline V gene are MNHEY and SMNVEV (reference sequence). The CDR3 has 14 amino acids. Trimming removed 5 bases from V and 1 base from J, with 11 bases in between. The chain has TRBV27 and TRBJ1-1; weak D call: TRBD1 (6 bases). This receptor was taken from a woman in her 30s in good health and CMV-seropositive. Sequences were obtained from PBMCs. The CDR3 loop is CASSLDRRNTEAFF. The DNA for the CDR3 is TGTGCCAGCAGTCTCGACAGGAGGAACACTGAAGCTTTCTTT.